This entry features one TCR beta chain sequence. Its specificity is not known. The sample belongs to a study of T cell responses to AZD1222 COVID-19 vaccine. Overall study findings and caveats: Repertoires were collected only later (after the peak T cell response had occurred). Targets within unmutated variant regions were reportedly found for nearly half of spike-specific TCRs. Dominant at 160-218 and 743-854, vaccine-associated CD4 TCRs also spanned spike.

Libraries were prepared by immunoSEQ multiplex PCR; TCRdb keeps only in-frame clonotypes and omits some of them. The sample has some 95,000 clones, just over 85% seen once; the top ten hold 6.3%. The origin of this receptor is an adult in good health. Specimen: peripheral blood, collected on day 0 of AZD1222 vaccination.

CDR3 region: CASSDSQRKAFF. For the CDR3, the DNA is TGTGCCAGCAGTGACTCACAGAGGAAAGCTTTCTTT. V is TRBV6-4 and J is TRBJ1-1; unclear D gene. This CDR3 region has 12 residues. V gave up 0 bases and J gave up 9 bases, with 8 bases separating them. Germline CDR1 is MRHNA and CDR2 is SNTAGT.